Here is one T cell receptor beta chain with its context. These data originate in a study of blood T cell repertoires in COVID-19. About the study: The origin of the acute and convalescent COVID-19 samples was the United States, Italy and Spain.

TCRdb's copy holds only in-frame clones and misses some; the assay was immunoSEQ multiplex PCR. Of some 700,000 clones detected, around 89% appear once; the ten largest clones hold approximately 0.3%. Germline loops: CDR1 LGHNA, CDR2 YSLEER. The CDR3 sequence is 14 residues long. Trimming pared 0 bases from V and 5 bases from J, leaving 11 bases between. The gene calls are TRBV4-3 and TRBJ2-7; perhaps TRBD2 as D (5 bases). The sequence came from a woman between 18 and 29 years old with acute or convalescent COVID-19. Input material: peripheral blood. CDR3 protein: CASSQDTVGDEQYF. CDR3 DNA sequence: TGCGCCAGCAGCCAAGATACCGTGGGAGACGAGCAGTACTTC.